These 18 T cell receptor beta chains came from one sample sequenced in a study of cytomegalovirus exposure and HLA in healthy donors. The primer mix had 60 Vbeta and 13 Jbeta primers. The repertoire was sequenced with immunoSEQ multiplex PCR; TCRdb's copy has only in-frame clones and lacks some. The repertoire holds 180,000 or so clones, 77% seen once, with 1.4% in the top ten. The sample taken for sequencing was PBMCs. The source is a man aged 18 to 35 in good health and CMV-seronegative.

This clone was seen a few times. This chain connects TRBV19 to TRBJ2-6; 7 bases agree with TRBD2. V was clipped by 7 bases and J by 1 base; unmatched bases: 4. The CDR3 contains 15 residues. Germline V CDR1 and CDR2: LNHDA, SQIVND (reference sequence). The CDR3 loop is CASMGGSSGANVLTF. The CDR3 DNA is TGTGCCAGTATGGGGGGGAGTTCTGGGGCCAACGTCCTGACTTTC.

V is TRBV9 and J is TRBJ1-2; D perhaps matches TRBD1 (5 bases). Germline loops: CDR1 SGDLS, CDR2 YYNGEE. V lost 6 bases, J lost 5 bases, and 11 bases lay in between. The CDR3 is 12 amino acids. The CDR3 here is CASKGQSYGYTF. CDR3 bases: TGTGCCAGCAAGGGGCAGTCGTATGGCTACACCTTC.

The chain couples TRBV15 to TRBJ2-2; 9 bases map to TRBD1. CDR3 length equals 16 residues. Per the germline V gene, CDR1 is LNHNV and CDR2 is YYDKDF (reference sequence). With V trimmed by 4 bases and J by 3 bases, 6 bases remained unmatched. CDR3 in amino acids: CATSMDRGVDTGELFF. CDR3 nucleotides: TGTGCCACCAGCATGGACAGGGGCGTCGACACCGGGGAGCTGTTTTTT.

The rearrangement links TRBV27 to TRBJ2-2; no reliable D call. This CDR3 spans 15 amino acids. The V and J ends lost 4 bases and 1 base respectively, with 10 bases between them. Germline V gene sequence: CDR1 MNHEY, CDR2 SMNVEV (reference sequence). CDR3 protein: CASSSRSRNTGELFF. CDR3 nucleotide sequence: TGTGCCAGCAGTTCTCGATCGAGGAACACCGGGGAGCTGTTTTTT.

The CDR3 DNA follows: TGTGCCAGCAGCTTAGGACACCTGGTACAAGAGACCCAGTACTTC. Translation: CASSLGHLVQETQYF. The chain combines TRBV7-2 with TRBJ2-5; D is ambiguous. CDR3 length: 15 residues. V lost 1 base, J lost 2 bases, and 11 bases lay in between. The germline V gene has CDR1 SGHTA and CDR2 FQGNSA.

V usage is TRBV6-1 and J usage is TRBJ1-2; TRBD1 aligns across 8 bases. Germline V CDR1 and CDR2: MNHNS, SASEGT. The CDR3 is made up of 15 amino acids. The J segment lost 4 bases and the V segment lost 6 bases, leaving 10 bases of the junction unmatched. The DNA of the CDR3 is TGTGCCAGCAGGCAGGACAGGGCCCAAATCTATGGCTACACCTTC. Amino acids: CASRQDRAQIYGYTF.

The chain joins TRBV6-1 to TRBJ1-2; D is perhaps TRBD1 (6 bases). The germline V gene encodes CDR1 MNHNS and CDR2 SASEGT. The CDR3 covers 13 residues. V was trimmed by 4 bases and J by 5 bases, leaving 11 bases between them. CDR3 sequence reads: CASSASTGYGYTF. For the CDR3, the DNA is TGTGCCAGCAGTGCCTCCACAGGGTATGGCTACACCTTC.

This chain uses TRBV4-3 with TRBJ2-7, with D perhaps matching TRBD1 (6 bases). V dropped 0 bases and J dropped 6 bases, with 15 bases sitting between them. CDR3 length equals 15 residues. Per the germline V gene, CDR1 is LGHNA and CDR2 is YSLEER. The CDR3 region has the DNA TGCGCCAGCAGCCAAGAGGACAGTGACTGGCTCGAGCAGTACTTC. It is translated as CASSQEDSDWLEQYF.

The chain recombines TRBV7-3 with TRBJ2-5, with D unresolved. V lost 3 bases, J lost 2 bases, and 13 bases lay in between. The CDR3 consists of 15 residues. Germline V gives CDR1 SGHTA, CDR2 FQGTGA. The CDR3 DNA follows: TGTGCCAGCAGCTTCCGACACAGCCGTCAAGAGACCCAGTACTTC. Amino acid sequence: CASSFRHSRQETQYF.

The rearrangement joins TRBV27 to TRBJ2-3; 9 bases are shared with TRBD2. In germline, CDR1 is MNHEY, CDR2 SMNVEV (reference sequence). V lost 7 bases, J lost 1 base, and 6 bases stayed unmatched. CDR3 length: 15 amino acids. CDR3 nucleotides: TGTGCCAGCAACACCAGGACTAGCGGCACAGATACGCAGTATTTT. Translated, it gives CASNTRTSGTDTQYF.

The chain employs TRBV5-4 and TRBJ1-2; D uncertain. Germline CDR1 and CDR2: SGHNT and YYREEE (reference sequence). The CDR3 spans 11 residues. V lost 4 bases and J 5 bases, leaving 6 bases between the germline ends. CDR3 protein: CASSDTYGYTF. The CDR3 DNA sequence: TGTGCCAGCAGCGACACATATGGCTACACCTTC.

On this clone itself: The CDR3 does not close with the conserved phenylalanine or tryptophan, likely indicating a read error. The rearrangement uses TRBV7-2 and TRBJ1-2; D call uncertain. Germline CDR1 and CDR2: SGHTA and FQGNSA. CDR3 length: 14 amino acids. The V gene lost 2 bases and the J gene lost 4 bases, with 11 bases spanning the gap. The CDR3 nucleotides are TGTGCCAGCAGCTTAATCGGTGCAGGCTATGGCTACACCCTC. Translation gives CASSLIGAGYGYTL.

This chain links TRBV5-5 with TRBJ2-2, with D perhaps TRBD2 (5 bases). This CDR3 contains 15 residues. CDR1 is SGHKS and CDR2 is YYEKEE in the germline V gene (reference sequence). Trimming cost V 5 bases and J 3 bases, with 14 bases left between them. The CDR3 loop is CASSLGMLDTGELFF. In DNA form, the CDR3 reads TGTGCCAGCAGTCTCGGGATGCTTGACACCGGGGAGCTGTTTTTT. Filled out from reference TRBV5-5 and TRBJ2-2, the complete variable domain reads DAGVTQSPTHLIKTRGQQVTLRCSPISGHKSVSWYQQVLGQGPQFIFQYYEKEERGRGNFPDRFSARQFPNYSSELNVNALLLGDSALYLCASSLGMLDTGELFFGEGSRLTVL.

The chain links TRBV5-1 to TRBJ2-5; the D gene is possibly TRBD2 (6 bases). Germline V CDR1 and CDR2: SGHRS, YFSETQ. The CDR3 totals 15 residues. Trimming removed 0 bases from V and 2 bases from J, with 11 bases in between. This chain's CDR3 is CASSLARLVQETQYF. The CDR3 nucleotides read TGCGCCAGCAGCTTGGCACGACTAGTTCAAGAGACCCAGTACTTC.

CDR3 nucleotides: TGTGCCAGCAGGGCGGGGGGTGATACAGATACGCAGTATTTT. This codes for CASRAGGDTDTQYF. This chain connects TRBV7-3 to TRBJ2-3; 8 bases map to TRBD2. The trim removed 6 bases at V and 3 bases at J, leaving 5 bases unmatched. The V gene's germline CDR1 is SGHTA and CDR2 FQGTGA. This CDR3 spans 14 amino acids.

The rearrangement joins TRBV30 to TRBJ1-5, with unresolved D. The germline gives CDR1 GTSNPN, CDR2 SVGIG (reference sequence). Deletions cut 0 bases from V and 3 bases from J, with 6 bases between. The CDR3 covers 13 residues. The CDR3 DNA is TGTGCCTGGAGTGTACAGCACAATCAGCCCCAGCATTTT. It translates to CAWSVQHNQPQHF. The full variable domain, in which reference TRBV30 and TRBJ1-5 provide the parts outside the CDR3, is SQTIHQWPATLVQPVGSPLSLECTVEGTSNPNLYWYRQAAGRGLQLLFYSVGIGQISSEVPQNLSASRPQDRQFILSSKKLLLSDSGFYLCAWSVQHNQPQHFGDGTRLSIL.

The gene calls are TRBV11-3 and TRBJ1-1, with a tentative D call TRBD1 (5 bases). V was cut by 5 bases and J by 0 bases, with 7 bases left in between. Germline values: CDR1 SGHNT, CDR2 YENEEA. The CDR3 sequence is 13 residues long. The CDR3 DNA reads TGTGCCAGCAGCGTGACAGTGAACACTGAAGCTTTCTTT. The encoded protein is CASSVTVNTEAFF.

J is TRBJ1-1 and V is TRBV25-1; D is unresolved. The CDR3 totals 12 residues. Germline V lookup: CDR1 MGHDK, CDR2 SYGVNS. V was clipped by 7 bases and J by 3 bases, with 9 bases between them. The CDR3 nucleotides read TGTGCCAGCACGGGATGGTACACTGAAGCTTTCTTT. Amino acid sequence: CASTGWYTEAFF.